The 25 T cell receptor beta chains in this list originate from one sample, sequenced in a study of tumor-infiltrating lymphocytes in oesophageal squamous cell carcinoma. One entry per CDR3 protein, called by TCRdb with MiXCR from the PCR reads. The data hold more than 7,000 distinct CDR3 sequences, with about 70% observed a single time. Input material: esophageal tumor tissue. These receptors were collected from a female donor with esophageal squamous cell carcinoma.

This clonotype was found once. The CDR3 spells CASSSQGFIQFF. CDR3 bases: TGTGCCAGCAGCTCACAGGGTTTCATTCAGTTCTTC. V usage is TRBV7-9 and J usage is TRBJ2-4; D is perhaps TRBD1 (6 bases). The DNA matches TRBJ2-1 better at its end, which makes the J call doubtful. The CDR3 extends over 12 amino acids. CDR1 SEHNR and CDR2 FQNEAQ come from the germline V gene (reference sequence).

The chain carries TRBV7-2 and TRBJ2-3; the match to TRBD2 covers 9 bases. The end of the DNA fits TRBJ2-7 better, so the J call may be wrong. The CDR3 extends over 16 amino acids. The germline V gene encodes CDR1 SGHTA and CDR2 FQGNSA. The CDR3 spells CASSLAAGGQAYEQYF. CDR3 bases: TGTGCCAGCAGCTTAGCCGCGGGGGGGCAAGCCTACGAGCAGTACTTC.

This clonotype was counted between two and nine times. The chain recombines TRBV27 with TRBJ2-1; D remains ambiguous. V lost 2 bases and J 0 bases, leaving 11 bases between the germline ends. Germline CDR1 reads MNHEY; CDR2 reads SMNVEV (reference sequence). This CDR3 spans 16 amino acids. CDR3 region: CASSLRASRSYNEQFF. In DNA form, the CDR3 reads TGTGCCAGCAGTTTACGGGCCTCGCGCTCCTACAATGAGCAGTTCTTC.

This clonotype was found a few times. The J gene is TRBJ2-2, the V gene TRBV12-3 or TRBV12-4; 10 bases map to TRBD2. V was pared by 6 bases and J by 7 bases, with 11 bases of the junction left unmatched. The CDR3 has 16 amino acids. The CDR3 DNA is TGTGCCAGCAGGAACGGGGTAGCGGGAGGTCACGGGGAGCTGTTTTTT. As protein: CASRNGVAGGHGELFF.

This chain uses TRBV7-2 with TRBJ2-7; D unresolved. The J call may not be correct, given that the DNA end is closer to TRBJ2-5. CDR3 length equals 13 residues. Germline CDR1 SGHTA, CDR2 FQGNSA. Written as DNA, the CDR3 is TGTGCCAGCAGGCTACCCCCCAAAGAGACCCAGTACTTC. As protein: CASRLPPKETQYF.

This chain joins TRBV5-1 and TRBJ2-5, with D possibly matching TRBD1 (6 bases). CDR3 size: 15 residues. V dropped 3 bases and J dropped 5 bases, with 17 bases sitting between them. The germline gives CDR1 SGHRS, CDR2 YFSETQ. CDR3: CASSWGHQGGETQYF. CDR3 DNA sequence: TGCGCCAGCAGCTGGGGACACCAGGGTGGGGAGACCCAGTACTTC. Together with reference TRBV5-1 and TRBJ2-5, the CDR3 gives the full variable domain: KAGVTQTPRYLIKTRGQQVTLSCSPISGHRSVSWYQQTPGQGLQFLFEYFSETQRNKGNFPGRFSGRQFSNSRSEMNVSTLELGDSALYLCASSWGHQGGETQYFGPGTRLLVL.

Judged by abundance, this clonotype is large (0.1 to 1%). The rearrangement links TRBV6-1 to TRBJ2-3; 8 nucleotides match TRBD1. From germline, CDR1 is MNHNS and CDR2 SASEGT. Trimming removed 5 bases from V and 0 bases from J; junction bases left unmatched: 1. CDR3 length: 14 residues. CDR3 region: CASSRTGSTDTQYF. The DNA of the CDR3 is TGTGCCAGCAGTCGGACAGGGAGCACAGATACGCAGTATTTT.

V and J are TRBV7-2 and TRBJ1-5; TRBD1 matches 10 bases. The ends lost 1 base at V and 7 bases at J; junction bases unmatched: 4. The germline V gene encodes CDR1 SGHTA and CDR2 FQGNSA. The CDR3 loop spans 15 amino acids. The CDR3 region is CASSLVGTGEQPQHF. Written as DNA, the CDR3 is TGTGCCAGCAGCTTAGTTGGGACAGGGGAGCAGCCCCAGCATTTT.

This clonotype was detected a few times. The rearrangement uses TRBV6-4 and TRBJ1-2; D is undetermined. The J call may not be correct, given that the DNA end is closer to TRBJ2-1. Germline V gives CDR1 MRHNA, CDR2 SNTAGT. The CDR3 runs to 16 residues. In DNA, the CDR3 is TGTGCCAGCAGTCCCTTAGGGATAGTCTCGAACAATGAGCAGTTCTTC. Amino acids: CASSPLGIVSNNEQFF.

The chain has TRBV10-3 and TRBJ1-2, with a possible D match to TRBD1 (5 bases). CDR3 length: 14 residues. Trimming removed 7 bases at V and 0 bases at J, with 12 bases between. The V gene's germline CDR1 is ENHRY and CDR2 SYGVKD. The CDR3 nucleotides read TGTGCCATCAAGGGGACGGGACCTAACTATGGCTACACCTTC. Encoded protein: CAIKGTGPNYGYTF.

This clonotype was recorded a few times. This chain joins TRBV7-3 and TRBJ2-1; 7 bases align to TRBD1. With 2 bases clipped from V and 13 bases from J, the junction kept 5 bases outside the gene matches. The CDR3 is 12 amino acids. Per the germline V gene, CDR1 is SGHTA and CDR2 is FQGTGA. CDR3 residues: CASSLPGTDQFF. In DNA form, the CDR3 reads TGTGCCAGCAGCTTACCTGGGACAGATCAGTTCTTC.

This chain links TRBV6-1 with TRBJ2-5, with 8 nucleotides matching TRBD2. V lost 5 bases and J lost 11; bases outside the gene matches: 10. The CDR3 loop spans 13 amino acids. CDR1 is MNHNS and CDR2 is SASEGT in the germline V gene. The CDR3 DNA reads as TGTGCCAGCAGTTCGACGGGAGGGAGTTCGCAGTACTTC. It yields the protein CASSSTGGSSQYF.

This clonotype was found a few times. The CDR3 DNA reads TGTGCCAGCAGCTTAGGGACAGGGAGCCAAGAGACCCAGTACTTC. Amino acids: CASSLGTGSQETQYF. This chain links TRBV7-2 with TRBJ2-5, with 8 bases identical to TRBD1. The CDR3 length is 15 residues. J gave up 1 base and V 1 base, and 2 bases lay outside the gene matches. Germline V gene lookup returns CDR1 SGHTA and CDR2 FQGNSA.

By sample share, this clonotype is large. The gene calls are TRBV7-9 and TRBJ2-2; TRBD2 agrees at 9 bases. The V segment lost 1 base and the J segment 6 bases; nucleotides outside the gene matches: 9. Germline values: CDR1 SEHNR, CDR2 FQNEAQ (reference sequence). The CDR3 has 17 residues. The CDR3 region has the DNA TGTGCCAGCAGCTTAGGTGGCGGGAGGGCCGATGCCGGGGAGCTGTTTTTT. Translation: CASSLGGGRADAGELFF.

The sample holds one count of this clonotype. V and J are TRBV7-3 and TRBJ2-3, with TRBD1 as a possible D gene (6 bases). The ends were cut back, 8 bases at V and 2 bases at J, with 11 bases in the middle. The CDR3 is 13 amino acids. The germline V gene encodes CDR1 SGHTA and CDR2 FQGTGA. The CDR3 nucleotides read TGTGCCAGCCGGAACAGGGACACAGATACGCAGTATTTT. Translating it yields CASRNRDTDTQYF.

V gene TRBV7-9 combines with J gene TRBJ1-6; D gene unclear. Trimming stripped 1 base from V and 7 bases from J, with 5 bases between. Germline assignment: CDR1 SEHNR and CDR2 FQNEAQ (reference sequence). The CDR3 is 13 amino acids. Written as DNA, the CDR3 is TGTGCCAGCAGCTTAGTAGGGAATTCACCCCTCCACTTT. Translating it yields CASSLVGNSPLHF. Full variable domain (missing parts from reference TRBV7-9 and TRBJ1-6): DTGVSQNPRHKITKRGQNVTFRCDPISEHNRLYWYRQTLGQGPEFLTYFQNEAQLEKSRLLSDRFSAERPKGSFSTLEIQRTEQGDSAMYLCASSLVGNSPLHFGNGTRLTVT.

This chain links TRBV6-6 with TRBJ2-7; TRBD1 matches at 7 bases. From germline, CDR1 is MNHNY and CDR2 SVGAGI (reference sequence). With 6 bases clipped from V and 1 base from J, the junction kept 15 bases outside the gene matches. The CDR3 consists of 17 residues. The CDR3 region is CASRRDSRAHSSYEQYF. The CDR3 DNA follows: TGTGCCAGCAGGAGGGACAGCCGTGCGCATTCTTCCTACGAGCAGTACTTC.

The chain employs TRBV6-5 and TRBJ2-5; D gene ambiguous. The end of the DNA is better explained by TRBJ2-1, so the J call may be wrong. From germline, CDR1 is MNHEY and CDR2 SVGAGI. The length of the CDR3 is 12 residues. DNA of the CDR3: TGTGCCAGCAGTTCCCTAATCAATGAGCAGTTCTTC. As protein: CASSSLINEQFF.

This clonotype has only a few counts. The chain joins TRBV24-1 to TRBJ2-5; TRBD2 matches at 8 bases. Looked up from germline, CDR1 is KGHDR and CDR2 is SFDVKD. Trimming removed 3 bases from V and 11 bases from J; junction bases left unmatched: 16. The CDR3 consists of 16 residues. CDR3: CATSDPQGLERNEQYF. In DNA, the CDR3 is TGTGCCACCAGTGATCCGCAGGGACTAGAACGGAATGAGCAGTACTTC.

CDR3 nucleotide sequence: TGCGCCAACCAACCCGTCGGGGGATCGGAGACCCAGTACTTC. This translates into CANQPVGGSETQYF. This sequence joins TRBV5-1 and TRBJ2-5, with D perhaps matching TRBD2 (6 bases). Trimming removed 9 bases at V and 5 bases at J, with 20 bases between. The V gene's germline CDR1 is SGHRS and CDR2 YFSETQ. This CDR3 is 14 amino acids long.

The chain uses TRBV12-3 or TRBV12-4 and TRBJ2-3, with a tentative D call TRBD2 (6 bases). The CDR3 has 13 amino acids. Trimming took off 4 bases at V and 7 bases at J, with 12 bases between the two ends. CDR3 in DNA: TGTGCCAGCAGTTCGGGGGTTCGGTATACGCAGTATTTT. It yields the protein CASSSGVRYTQYF.

The CDR3 DNA is TGCGCCAGCAGTCGGGACACCGACCAAGAGACCCAGTACTTC. As protein: CASSRDTDQETQYF. The chain has TRBV10-1 and TRBJ2-1; the D gene is possibly TRBD1 (6 bases). The DNA end lines up better with TRBJ2-5; the J call may be wrong. The CDR3 has 14 amino acids. CDR1 is WNHNN, CDR2 SYGVQD, per germline (reference sequence).

The chain links TRBV6-8 to TRBJ2-5, with D possibly matching TRBD1 (6 bases). The J call may not be correct, given that the DNA end is closer to TRBJ2-7. CDR1 and CDR2 (germline): MNHGY, SAAAGT. The CDR3 is 13 amino acids. The DNA for the CDR3 is TGTGCCAGCAGGACAGGTTCGGTCTACGAGCAGTACTTC. Encoded protein: CASRTGSVYEQYF.

The chain is built from TRBV12-3 or TRBV12-4 and TRBJ2-5; D may be TRBD1 (5 bases). The J call may be wrong; the DNA end is better matched by TRBJ2-7. The CDR3 spans 16 residues. The chain's CDR3 is CASKKWNRPPTYEQYF. In DNA, the CDR3 is TGTGCCAGCAAGAAATGGAACAGGCCTCCTACCTACGAGCAGTACTTC.

This clonotype was found a few times. The genes are TRBV30 and TRBJ1-2; 7 positions match TRBD1. The CDR3 contains 13 residues. Losses at the gene ends were 0 bases for V and 10 bases for J; bases not matched to a gene: 8. The germline V gene encodes CDR1 GTSNPN and CDR2 SVGIG (reference sequence). The CDR3 DNA follows: TGTGCCTGGAGTGTAATGGGACAGAGCTACTACACCTTC. Amino acids: CAWSVMGQSYYTF.